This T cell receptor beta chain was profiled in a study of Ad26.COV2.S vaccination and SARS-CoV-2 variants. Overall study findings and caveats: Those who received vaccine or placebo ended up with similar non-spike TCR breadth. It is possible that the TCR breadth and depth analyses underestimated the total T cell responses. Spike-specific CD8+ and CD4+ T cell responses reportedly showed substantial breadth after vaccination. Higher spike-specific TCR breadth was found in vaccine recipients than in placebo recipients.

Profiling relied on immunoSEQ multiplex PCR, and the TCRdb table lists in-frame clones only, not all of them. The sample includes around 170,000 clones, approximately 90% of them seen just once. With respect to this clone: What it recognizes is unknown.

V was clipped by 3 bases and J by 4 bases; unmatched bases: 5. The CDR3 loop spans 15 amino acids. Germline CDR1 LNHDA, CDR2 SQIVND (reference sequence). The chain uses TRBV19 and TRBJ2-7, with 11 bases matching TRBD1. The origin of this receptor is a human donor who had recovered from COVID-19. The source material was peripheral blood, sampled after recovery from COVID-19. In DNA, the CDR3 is TGTGCCAGTAGTATTGGGGACAGGGGGAAATACGAGCAGTACTTC. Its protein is CASSIGDRGKYEQYF.